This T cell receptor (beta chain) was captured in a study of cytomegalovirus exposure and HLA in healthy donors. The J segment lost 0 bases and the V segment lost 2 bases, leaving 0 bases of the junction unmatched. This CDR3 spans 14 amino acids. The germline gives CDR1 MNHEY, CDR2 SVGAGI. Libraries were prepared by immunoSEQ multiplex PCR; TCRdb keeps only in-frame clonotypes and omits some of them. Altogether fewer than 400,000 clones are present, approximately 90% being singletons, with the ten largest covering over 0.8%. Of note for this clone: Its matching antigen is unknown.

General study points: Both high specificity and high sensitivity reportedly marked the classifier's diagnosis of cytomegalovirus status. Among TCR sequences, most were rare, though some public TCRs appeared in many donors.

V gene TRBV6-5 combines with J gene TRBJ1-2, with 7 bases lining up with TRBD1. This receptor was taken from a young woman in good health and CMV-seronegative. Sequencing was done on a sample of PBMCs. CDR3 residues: CASSYGTANYGYTF. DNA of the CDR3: TGTGCCAGCAGTTACGGGACAGCTAACTATGGCTACACCTTC.